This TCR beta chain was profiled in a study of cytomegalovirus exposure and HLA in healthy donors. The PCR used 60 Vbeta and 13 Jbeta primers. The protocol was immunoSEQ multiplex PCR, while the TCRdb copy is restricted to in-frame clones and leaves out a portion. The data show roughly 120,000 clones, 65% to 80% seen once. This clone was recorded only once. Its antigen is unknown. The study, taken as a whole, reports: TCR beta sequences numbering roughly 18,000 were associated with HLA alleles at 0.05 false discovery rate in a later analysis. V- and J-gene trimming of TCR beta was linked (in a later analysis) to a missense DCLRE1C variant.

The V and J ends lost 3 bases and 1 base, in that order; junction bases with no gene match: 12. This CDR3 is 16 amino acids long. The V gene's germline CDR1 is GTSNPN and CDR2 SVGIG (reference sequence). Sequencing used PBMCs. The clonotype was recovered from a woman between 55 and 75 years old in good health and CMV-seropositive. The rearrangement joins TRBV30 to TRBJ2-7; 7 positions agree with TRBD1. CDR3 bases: TGTGCCTGGAGCGACCCCGGGACAGTCTTTTCCTACGAGCAGTACTTC. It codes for CAWSDPGTVFSYEQYF.